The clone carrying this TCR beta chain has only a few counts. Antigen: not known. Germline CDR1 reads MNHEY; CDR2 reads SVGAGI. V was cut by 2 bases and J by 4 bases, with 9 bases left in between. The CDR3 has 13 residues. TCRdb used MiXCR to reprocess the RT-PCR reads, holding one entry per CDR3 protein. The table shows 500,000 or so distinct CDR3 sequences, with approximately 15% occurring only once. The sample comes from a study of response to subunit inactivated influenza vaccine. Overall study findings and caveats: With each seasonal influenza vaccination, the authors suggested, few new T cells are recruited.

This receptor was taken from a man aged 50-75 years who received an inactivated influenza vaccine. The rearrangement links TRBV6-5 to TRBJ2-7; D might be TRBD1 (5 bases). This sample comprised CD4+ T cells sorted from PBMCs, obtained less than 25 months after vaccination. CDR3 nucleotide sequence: TGTGCCAGCAGTTACCGCGACAGTTACGAGCAGTACTTC. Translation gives CASSYRDSYEQYF.